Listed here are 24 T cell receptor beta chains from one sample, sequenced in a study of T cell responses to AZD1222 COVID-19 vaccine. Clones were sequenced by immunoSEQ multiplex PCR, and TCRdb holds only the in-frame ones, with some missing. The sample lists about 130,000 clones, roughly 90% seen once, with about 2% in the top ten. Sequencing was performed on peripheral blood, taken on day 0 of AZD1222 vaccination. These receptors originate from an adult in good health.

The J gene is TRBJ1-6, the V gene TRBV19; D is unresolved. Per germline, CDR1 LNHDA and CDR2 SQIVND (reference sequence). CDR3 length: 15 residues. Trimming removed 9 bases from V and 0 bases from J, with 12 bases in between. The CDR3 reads CASTPRSSYNSPLHF. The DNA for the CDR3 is TGTGCCAGCACCCCAAGAAGCTCCTATAATTCACCCCTCCACTTT. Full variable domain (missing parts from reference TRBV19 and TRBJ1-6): DGGITQSPKYLFRKEGQNVTLSCEQNLNHDAMYWYRQDPGQGLRLIYYSQIVNDFQKGDIAEGYSVSREKKESFPLTVTSAQKNPTAFYLCASTPRSSYNSPLHFGNGTRLTVT.

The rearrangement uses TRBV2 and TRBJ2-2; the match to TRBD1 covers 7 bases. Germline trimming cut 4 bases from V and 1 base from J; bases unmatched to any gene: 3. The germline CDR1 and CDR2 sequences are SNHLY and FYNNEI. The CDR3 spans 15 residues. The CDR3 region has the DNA TGTGCCAGCAGTGGCAGGGGGAGGAACACCGGGGAGCTGTTTTTT. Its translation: CASSGRGRNTGELFF.

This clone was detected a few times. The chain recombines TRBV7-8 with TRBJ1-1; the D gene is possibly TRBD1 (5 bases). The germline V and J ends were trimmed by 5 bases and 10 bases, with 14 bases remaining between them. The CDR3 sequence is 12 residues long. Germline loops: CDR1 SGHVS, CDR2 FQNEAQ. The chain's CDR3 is CASSRGTVGAFF. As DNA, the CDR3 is TGTGCCAGCAGCCGAGGGACGGTCGGAGCTTTCTTT.

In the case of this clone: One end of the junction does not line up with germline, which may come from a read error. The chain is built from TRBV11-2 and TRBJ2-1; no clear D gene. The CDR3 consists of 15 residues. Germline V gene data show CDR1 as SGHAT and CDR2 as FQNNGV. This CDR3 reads CASTLTLGSYNEQFF. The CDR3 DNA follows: TGTGCCAGCACCTTAACATTGGGATCCTACAATGAGCAGTTCTTC.

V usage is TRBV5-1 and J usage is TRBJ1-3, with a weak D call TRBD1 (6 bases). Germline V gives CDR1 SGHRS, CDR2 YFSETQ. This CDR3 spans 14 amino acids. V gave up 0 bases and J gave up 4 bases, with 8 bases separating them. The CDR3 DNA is TGCGCCAGCAGCTTGGTGGGACAAGGAAACACCATATATTTT. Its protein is CASSLVGQGNTIYF.

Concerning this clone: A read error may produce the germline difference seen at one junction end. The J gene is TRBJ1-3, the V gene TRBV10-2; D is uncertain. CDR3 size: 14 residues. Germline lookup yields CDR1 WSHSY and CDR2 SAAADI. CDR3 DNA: TGCGCCAGCGGACCCGGACGGAATGGAGACACCATATATTTT. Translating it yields CASGPGRNGDTIYF.

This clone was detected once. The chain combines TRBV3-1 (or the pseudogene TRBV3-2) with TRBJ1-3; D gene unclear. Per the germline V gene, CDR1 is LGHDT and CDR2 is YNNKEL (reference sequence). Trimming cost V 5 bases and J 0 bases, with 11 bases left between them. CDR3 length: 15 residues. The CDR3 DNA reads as TGTGCCAGCAGCTTCCCACACATCTCTGGAAACACCATATATTTT. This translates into CASSFPHISGNTIYF.

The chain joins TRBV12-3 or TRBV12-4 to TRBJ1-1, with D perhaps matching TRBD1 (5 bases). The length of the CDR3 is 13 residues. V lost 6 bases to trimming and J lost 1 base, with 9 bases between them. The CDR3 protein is CASSRQQNTEAFF. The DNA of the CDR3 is TGTGCCAGCAGCCGACAGCAGAACACTGAAGCTTTCTTT.

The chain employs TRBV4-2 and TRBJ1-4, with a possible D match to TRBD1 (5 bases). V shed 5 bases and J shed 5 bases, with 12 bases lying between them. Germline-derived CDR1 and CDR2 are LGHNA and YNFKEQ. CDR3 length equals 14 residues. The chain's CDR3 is CASSSRDQNEKLFF. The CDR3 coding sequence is TGTGCCAGCAGCTCCAGGGACCAAAATGAAAAACTGTTTTTT.

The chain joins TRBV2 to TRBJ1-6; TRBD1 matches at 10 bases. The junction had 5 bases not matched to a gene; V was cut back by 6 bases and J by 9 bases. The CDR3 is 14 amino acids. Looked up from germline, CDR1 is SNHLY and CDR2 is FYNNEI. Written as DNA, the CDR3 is TGTGCCAGCAGACGACAGGGGGCAGGTTCACCCCTCCACTTT. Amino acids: CASRRQGAGSPLHF.

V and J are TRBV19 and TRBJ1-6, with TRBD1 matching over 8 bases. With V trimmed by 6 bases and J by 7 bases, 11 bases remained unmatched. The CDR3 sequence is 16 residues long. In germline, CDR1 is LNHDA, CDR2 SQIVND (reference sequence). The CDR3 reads CASSIQTGGFNSPLHF. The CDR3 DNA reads TGTGCCAGTAGCATCCAAACAGGGGGATTCAATTCACCCCTCCACTTT.

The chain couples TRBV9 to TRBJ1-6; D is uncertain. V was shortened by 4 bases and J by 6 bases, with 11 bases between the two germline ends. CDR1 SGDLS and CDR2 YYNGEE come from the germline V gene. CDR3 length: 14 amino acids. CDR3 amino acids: CASSLYRSNSPLHF. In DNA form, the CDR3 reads TGTGCCAGCAGCCTATACCGGAGTAATTCACCCCTCCACTTT.

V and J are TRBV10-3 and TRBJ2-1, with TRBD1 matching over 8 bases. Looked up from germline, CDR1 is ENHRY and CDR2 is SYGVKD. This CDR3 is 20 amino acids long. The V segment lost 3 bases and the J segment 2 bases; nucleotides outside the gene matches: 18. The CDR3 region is CAISDGGADRGESPYNEQFF. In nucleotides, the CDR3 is TGTGCCATCAGTGACGGGGGAGCTGACAGGGGTGAAAGTCCCTACAATGAGCAGTTCTTC.

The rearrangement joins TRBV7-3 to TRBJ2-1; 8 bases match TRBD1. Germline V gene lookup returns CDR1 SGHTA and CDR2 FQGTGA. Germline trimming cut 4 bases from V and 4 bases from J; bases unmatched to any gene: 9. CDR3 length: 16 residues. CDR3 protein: CASSSQATGGYNEQFF. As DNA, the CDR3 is TGTGCCAGCAGCTCGCAAGCCACAGGGGGGTACAATGAGCAGTTCTTC.

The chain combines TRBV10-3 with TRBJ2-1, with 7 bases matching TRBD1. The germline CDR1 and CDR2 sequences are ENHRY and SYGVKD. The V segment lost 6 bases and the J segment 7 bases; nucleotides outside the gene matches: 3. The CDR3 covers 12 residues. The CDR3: CAISGTANEQFF. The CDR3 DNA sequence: TGTGCCATCAGCGGGACAGCGAATGAGCAGTTCTTC.

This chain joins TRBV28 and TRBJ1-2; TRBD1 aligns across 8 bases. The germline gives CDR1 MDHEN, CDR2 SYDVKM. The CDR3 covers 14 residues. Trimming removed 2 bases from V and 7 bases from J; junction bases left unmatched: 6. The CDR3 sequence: CASSLAAGGSGYTF. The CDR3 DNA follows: TGTGCCAGCAGTTTAGCCGCAGGGGGCAGTGGCTACACCTTC.

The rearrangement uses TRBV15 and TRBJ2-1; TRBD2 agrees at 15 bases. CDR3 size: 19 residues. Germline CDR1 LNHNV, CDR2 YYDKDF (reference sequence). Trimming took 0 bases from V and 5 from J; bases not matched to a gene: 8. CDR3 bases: TGTGCCACCAGCAGAGATGGGTTGGGACTAGCGGGGGGTAACAATGAGCAGTTCTTC. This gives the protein CATSRDGLGLAGGNNEQFF.

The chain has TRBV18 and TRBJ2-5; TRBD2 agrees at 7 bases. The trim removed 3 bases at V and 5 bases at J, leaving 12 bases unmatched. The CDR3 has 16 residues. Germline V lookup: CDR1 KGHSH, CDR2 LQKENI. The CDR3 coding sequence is TGTGCCAGCTCACCTGGTCTCCCAGGGAGGGCGGAGACCCAGTACTTC. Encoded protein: CASSPGLPGRAETQYF.

Here the CDR3 DNA reads TGTGCCAGCTCACCGTACGAAGGTCACAGGGGAGGCAATGAGCAGTTCTTC. This codes for CASSPYEGHRGGNEQFF. This chain joins TRBV18 and TRBJ2-1; D perhaps matches TRBD1 (7 bases). The ends were cut back, 3 bases at V and 6 bases at J, with 21 bases in the middle. The germline CDR1 and CDR2 sequences are KGHSH and LQKENI. CDR3 length: 17 residues.

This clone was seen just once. The CDR3 DNA reads as TGTGCCAGCAGTTCCAGTGACAGGGTGGGAAACACTGAAGCTTTCTTT. Translating gives CASSSSDRVGNTEAFF. The V and J genes are TRBV28 and TRBJ1-1, with 7 bases fitting TRBD1. The CDR3 has 16 residues. V lost 4 bases and J lost 2; bases outside the gene matches: 10. In germline, CDR1 is MDHEN, CDR2 SYDVKM.

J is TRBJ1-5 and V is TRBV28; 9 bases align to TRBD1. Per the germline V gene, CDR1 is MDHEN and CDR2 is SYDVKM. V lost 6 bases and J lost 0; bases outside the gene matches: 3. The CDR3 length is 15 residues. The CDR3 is CASSQDRGSNQPQHF. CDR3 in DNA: TGTGCCAGCAGCCAGGACAGGGGTAGCAATCAGCCCCAGCATTTT.

Written as DNA, the CDR3 is TGTGCCAGCAGCTTAGGACTAGCGGGATCCGCTTGGCCAGAAGAGCAGTACTTC. Translating gives CASSLGLAGSAWPEEQYF. This chain uses TRBV7-8 with TRBJ2-7; 11 bases match TRBD2. The CDR3 length is 18 residues. CDR1 SGHVS and CDR2 FQNEAQ come from the germline V gene. V was pared by 1 base and J by 7 bases, with 15 bases of the junction left unmatched.

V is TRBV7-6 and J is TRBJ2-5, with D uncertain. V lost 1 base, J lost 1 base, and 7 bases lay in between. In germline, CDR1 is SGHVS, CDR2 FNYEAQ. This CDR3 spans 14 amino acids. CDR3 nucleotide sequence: TGTGCCAGCAGCTTAGGTGAAGCCCAAGAGACCCAGTACTTC. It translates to CASSLGEAQETQYF.

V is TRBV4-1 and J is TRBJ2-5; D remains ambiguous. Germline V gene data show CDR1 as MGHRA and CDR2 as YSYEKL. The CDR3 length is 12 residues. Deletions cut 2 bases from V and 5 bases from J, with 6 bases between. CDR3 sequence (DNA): TGCGCCAGCAGCCAATTTCCGGAGACCCAGTACTTC. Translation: CASSQFPETQYF.